This is a list of T cell receptor beta chains from one sample in a study of T-cell memory formation after mild COVID-19. TCRdb analysed the 5' RACE reads with MiXCR anew, one entry per CDR3 protein. This table holds around 320,000 distinct CDR3 sequences, 15% to 20% found once. Material: PBMCs or a T cell subset sorted from them (not recorded which). These receptors all come from a man in his late teens or twenties who had mild COVID-19 (a few samples of this study predate the infection). Cell type and time point are not known. CDR3s include the opening cysteine and the closing phenylalanine or tryptophan. D genes are given only for firm matches. Expanded clones get a size class; other rows say once, few or many, or leave the size out.

D gene: .; V gene: TRBV20-1; clone size: many; J gene: TRBJ2-1; CDR3 protein: CSASAGYNEQFF; CDR3 DNA: TGCAGTGCTTCGGCGGGCTACAATGAGCAGTTCTTC
D gene: .; V gene: TRBV7-2; clone size: .; J gene: TRBJ1-1; CDR3 protein: CASSFMSPEAFF; CDR3 DNA: TGTGCCAGCAGCTTCATGAGTCCTGAAGCTTTCTTT
D gene: TRBD1; V gene: TRBV24-1; clone size: .; J gene: TRBJ2-5; CDR3 protein: CATSDPTRGRGETQYF; CDR3 DNA: TGTGCCACCAGTGATCCCACGAGGGGGCGAGGAGAGACCCAGTACTTC
D gene: .; V gene: TRBV20-1; clone size: .; J gene: TRBJ2-3; CDR3 protein: CSARDQQSRPGGTDTQYF; CDR3 DNA: TGCAGTGCTAGAGATCAACAGTCCCGTCCTGGGGGCACAGATACGCAGTATTTT
D gene: TRBD2; V gene: TRBV12-3/TRBV12-4; clone size: .; J gene: TRBJ2-1; CDR3 protein: CASSFAQRGGDEQFF; CDR3 DNA: TGTGCCAGCAGTTTTGCCCAGCGGGGTGGAGATGAGCAGTTCTTC
D gene: .; V gene: TRBV29-1; clone size: .; J gene: TRBJ2-5; CDR3 protein: CSGGQGGNQETQYF; CDR3 DNA: TGCAGCGGCGGACAGGGAGGGAACCAAGAGACCCAGTACTTC
D gene: TRBD1; V gene: TRBV29-1; clone size: few; J gene: TRBJ1-1; CDR3 protein: CSVEGGRDRVTEAFF; CDR3 DNA: TGCAGCGTTGAAGGGGGACGGGACAGGGTGACTGAAGCTTTCTTT
D gene: TRBD1; V gene: TRBV4-3; clone size: few; J gene: TRBJ1-2; CDR3 protein: CASSPGYRGHDYGYTF; CDR3 DNA: TGCGCCAGCAGCCCAGGGTACAGGGGGCATGACTATGGCTACACCTTC
D gene: TRBD1; V gene: TRBV5-6; clone size: few; J gene: TRBJ2-3; CDR3 protein: CASSLGRTGGTDTQYF; CDR3 DNA: TGTGCCAGCAGCTTGGGTCGGACAGGGGGCACAGATACGCAGTATTTT
D gene: .; V gene: TRBV20-1; clone size: .; J gene: TRBJ2-2; CDR3 protein: CSAGTPNTGELFF; CDR3 DNA: TGCAGTGCCGGGACCCCGAACACCGGGGAGCTGTTTTTT
D gene: .; V gene: TRBV5-1; clone size: .; J gene: TRBJ2-5; CDR3 protein: CASSLGRAFQETQYF; CDR3 DNA: TGCGCCAGCAGCTTGGGCAGGGCCTTCCAAGAGACCCAGTACTTC
D gene: .; V gene: TRBV28; clone size: few; J gene: TRBJ2-2; CDR3 protein: CASSRDTGELFF; CDR3 DNA: TGTGCCAGCAGCAGGGACACCGGGGAGCTGTTTTTT
D gene: .; V gene: TRBV4-1; clone size: .; J gene: TRBJ2-7; CDR3 protein: CASSQARLREQYF; CDR3 DNA: TGCGCCAGCAGCCAAGCCCGCCTTCGGGAGCAGTACTTC
D gene: TRBD1; V gene: TRBV5-5; clone size: .; J gene: TRBJ1-1; CDR3 protein: CASSLSRQGPGYTEAFF; CDR3 DNA: TGTGCCAGCAGCTTGTCTAGACAGGGCCCTGGGTACACTGAAGCTTTCTTT
D gene: .; V gene: TRBV12-3/TRBV12-4; clone size: few; J gene: TRBJ1-2; CDR3 protein: CASGPIPYTF; CDR3 DNA: TGTGCCAGCGGTCCGATTCCCTACACCTTC
D gene: TRBD1; V gene: TRBV5-4; clone size: few; J gene: TRBJ2-7; CDR3 protein: CASSIPGQGAYEQYF; CDR3 DNA: TGTGCCAGCAGCATACCGGGACAGGGGGCCTACGAGCAGTACTTC
D gene: TRBD1; V gene: TRBV18; clone size: few; J gene: TRBJ1-2; CDR3 protein: CASSPGTGGSYGYTF; CDR3 DNA: TGTGCCAGCTCACCTGGGACAGGGGGGAGCTATGGCTACACCTTC
D gene: .; V gene: TRBV20-1; clone size: .; J gene: TRBJ2-3; CDR3 protein: CSAPRTFRDTQYF; CDR3 DNA: TGCAGTGCGCCGAGGACTTTTCGAGATACGCAGTATTTT
D gene: TRBD2; V gene: TRBV7-9; clone size: few; J gene: TRBJ2-3; CDR3 protein: CASSLDPNYVAGAPTDTQYF; CDR3 DNA: TGTGCCAGCAGCTTAGACCCCAACTACGTAGCGGGGGCTCCCACAGATACGCAGTATTTT
D gene: .; V gene: TRBV7-2; clone size: .; J gene: TRBJ2-4; CDR3 protein: CASSLELGRAKNIQYF; CDR3 DNA: TGTGCCAGCAGCTTAGAACTAGGGAGAGCCAAAAACATTCAGTACTTC
D gene: .; V gene: TRBV30; clone size: few; J gene: TRBJ2-7; CDR3 protein: CAWNRVPYEQYF; CDR3 DNA: TGTGCCTGGAACAGGGTACCCTACGAGCAGTACTTC
D gene: .; V gene: TRBV6-6; clone size: few; J gene: TRBJ1-4; CDR3 protein: CASSTPWRDDEKLFF; CDR3 DNA: TGTGCCAGCAGTACCCCGTGGAGGGACGATGAAAAACTGTTTTTT
D gene: .; V gene: TRBV5-1; clone size: .; J gene: TRBJ2-3; CDR3 protein: CARGTGYTDTQYF; CDR3 DNA: TGCGCCAGGGGCACAGGATACACAGATACGCAGTATTTT
D gene: .; V gene: TRBV12-3/TRBV12-4; clone size: many; J gene: TRBJ2-7; CDR3 protein: CASSRAGSYEQYF; CDR3 DNA: TGTGCCAGCAGTCGAGCTGGGTCCTACGAGCAGTACTTC